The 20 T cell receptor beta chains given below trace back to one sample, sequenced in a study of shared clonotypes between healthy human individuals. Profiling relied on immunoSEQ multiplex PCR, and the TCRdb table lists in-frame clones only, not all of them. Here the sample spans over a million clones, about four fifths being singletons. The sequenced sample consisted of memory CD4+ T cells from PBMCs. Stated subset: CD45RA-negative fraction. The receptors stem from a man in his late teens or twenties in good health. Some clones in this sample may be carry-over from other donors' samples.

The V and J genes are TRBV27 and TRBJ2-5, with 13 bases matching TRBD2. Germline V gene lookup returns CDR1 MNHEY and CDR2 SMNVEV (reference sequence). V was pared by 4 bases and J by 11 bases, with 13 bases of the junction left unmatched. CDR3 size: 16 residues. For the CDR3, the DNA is TGTGCCAGCAGTTCGAAACTAGCGGGAGGGCCGGGTGAGCAGTACTTC. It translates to CASSSKLAGGPGEQYF.

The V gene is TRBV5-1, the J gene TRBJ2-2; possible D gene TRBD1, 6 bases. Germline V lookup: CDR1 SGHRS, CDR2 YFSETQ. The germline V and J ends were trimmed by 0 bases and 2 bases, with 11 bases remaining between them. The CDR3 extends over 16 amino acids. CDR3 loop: CASSLDRDKNTGELFF. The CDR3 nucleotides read TGCGCCAGCAGCTTGGATAGGGACAAAAACACCGGGGAGCTGTTTTTT. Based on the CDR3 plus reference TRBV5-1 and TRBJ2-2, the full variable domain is KAGVTQTPRYLIKTRGQQVTLSCSPISGHRSVSWYQQTPGQGLQFLFEYFSETQRNKGNFPGRFSGRQFSNSRSEMNVSTLELGDSALYLCASSLDRDKNTGELFFGEGSRLTVL.

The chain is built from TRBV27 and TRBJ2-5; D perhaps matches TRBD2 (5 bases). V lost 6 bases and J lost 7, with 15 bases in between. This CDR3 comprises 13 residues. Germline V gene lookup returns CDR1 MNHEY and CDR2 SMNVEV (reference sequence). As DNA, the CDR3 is TGTGCCAGCAGCCCAATAGCGATTGGGACCCAGTACTTC. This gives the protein CASSPIAIGTQYF.

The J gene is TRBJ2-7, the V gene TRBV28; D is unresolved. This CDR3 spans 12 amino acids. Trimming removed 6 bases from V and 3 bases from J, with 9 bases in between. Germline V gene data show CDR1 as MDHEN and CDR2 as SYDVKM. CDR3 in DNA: TGTGCCAGCAGCTCCTTTCTCTACGAGCAGTACTTC. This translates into CASSSFLYEQYF.

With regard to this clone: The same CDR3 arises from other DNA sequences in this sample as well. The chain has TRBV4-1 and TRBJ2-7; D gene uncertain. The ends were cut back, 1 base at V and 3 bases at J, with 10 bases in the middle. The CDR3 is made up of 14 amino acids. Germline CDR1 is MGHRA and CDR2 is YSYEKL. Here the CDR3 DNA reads TGCGCCAGCAGCCAAGGCATTCGGGTCTACGAGCAGTACTTC. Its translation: CASSQGIRVYEQYF.

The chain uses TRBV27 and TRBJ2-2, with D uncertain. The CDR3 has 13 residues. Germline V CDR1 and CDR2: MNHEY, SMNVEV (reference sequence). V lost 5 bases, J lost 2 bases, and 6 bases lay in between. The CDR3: CASSPHNTGELFF. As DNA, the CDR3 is TGTGCCAGCAGTCCCCACAACACCGGGGAGCTGTTTTTT.

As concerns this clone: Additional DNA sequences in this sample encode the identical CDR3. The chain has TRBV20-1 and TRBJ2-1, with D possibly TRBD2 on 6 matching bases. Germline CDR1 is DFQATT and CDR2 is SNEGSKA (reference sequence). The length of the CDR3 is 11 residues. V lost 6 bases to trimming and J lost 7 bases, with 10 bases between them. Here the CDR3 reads CSAPRENEQFF. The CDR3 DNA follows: TGCAGTGCACCCCGGGAGAATGAGCAGTTCTTC.

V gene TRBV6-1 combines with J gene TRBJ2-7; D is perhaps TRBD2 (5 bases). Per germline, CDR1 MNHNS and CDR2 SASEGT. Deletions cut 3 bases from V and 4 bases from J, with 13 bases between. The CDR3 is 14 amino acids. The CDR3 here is CASSEIGGPYEQYF. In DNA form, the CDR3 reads TGTGCCAGCAGTGAGATTGGAGGTCCGTACGAGCAGTACTTC.

In nucleotides, the CDR3 is TGTGCCAGGACCGCCGGGACGTCCTCCTACGAGCAGTACTTC. Translating gives CARTAGTSSYEQYF. The chain is built from TRBV27 and TRBJ2-7; the D gene could be TRBD1 or TRBD2 (5 bases each). The length of the CDR3 is 14 residues. Germline loops: CDR1 MNHEY, CDR2 SMNVEV (reference sequence). Deletions cut 9 bases from V and 0 bases from J, with 15 bases between.

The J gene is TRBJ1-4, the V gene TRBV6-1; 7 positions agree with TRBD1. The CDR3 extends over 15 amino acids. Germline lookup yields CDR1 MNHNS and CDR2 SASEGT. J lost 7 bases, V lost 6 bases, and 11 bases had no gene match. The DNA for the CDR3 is TGTGCCAGCAGGAGACAGGGCGTGCGGGTTGAAAAACTGTTTTTT. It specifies CASRRQGVRVEKLFF.

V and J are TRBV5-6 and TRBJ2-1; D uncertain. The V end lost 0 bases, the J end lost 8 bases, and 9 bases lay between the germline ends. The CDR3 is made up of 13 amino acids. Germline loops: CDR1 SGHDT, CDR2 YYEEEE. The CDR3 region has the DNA TGTGCCAGCAGCTTGGGATTCCAATATGAGCAGTTCTTC. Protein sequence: CASSLGFQYEQFF.

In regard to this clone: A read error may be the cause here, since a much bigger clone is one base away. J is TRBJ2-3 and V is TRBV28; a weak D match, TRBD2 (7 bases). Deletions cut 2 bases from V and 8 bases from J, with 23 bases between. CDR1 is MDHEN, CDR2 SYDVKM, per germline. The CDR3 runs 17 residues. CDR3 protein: CASSLPLRWGGAGTQYF. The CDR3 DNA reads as TGTGCCAGCAGTTTACCCCTCCGGTGGGGGGGGGCAGGTACGCAGTATTTT.

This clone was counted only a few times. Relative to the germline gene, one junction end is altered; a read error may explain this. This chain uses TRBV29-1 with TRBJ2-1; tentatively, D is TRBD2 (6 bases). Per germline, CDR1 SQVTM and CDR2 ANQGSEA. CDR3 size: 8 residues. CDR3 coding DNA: TGCAGCTCTGGGGGGACGATCTTC. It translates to CSSGGTIF.

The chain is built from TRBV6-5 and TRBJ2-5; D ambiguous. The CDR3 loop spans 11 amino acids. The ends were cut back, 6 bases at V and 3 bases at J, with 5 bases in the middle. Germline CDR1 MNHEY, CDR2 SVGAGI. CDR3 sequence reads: CASRAKETQYF. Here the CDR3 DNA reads TGTGCCAGCAGGGCTAAAGAGACCCAGTACTTC.

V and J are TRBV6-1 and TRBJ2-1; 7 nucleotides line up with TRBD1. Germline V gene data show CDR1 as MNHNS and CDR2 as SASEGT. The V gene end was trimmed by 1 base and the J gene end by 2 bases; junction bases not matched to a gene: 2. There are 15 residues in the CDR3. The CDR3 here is CASSEVGTAYNEQFF. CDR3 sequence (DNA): TGTGCCAGCAGTGAAGTGGGGACAGCCTACAATGAGCAGTTCTTC.

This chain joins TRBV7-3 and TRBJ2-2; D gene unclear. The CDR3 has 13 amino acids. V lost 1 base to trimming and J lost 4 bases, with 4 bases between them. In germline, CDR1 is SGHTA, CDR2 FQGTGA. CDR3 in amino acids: CASSLRATGELFF. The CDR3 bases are TGTGCCAGCAGCTTAAGGGCCACCGGGGAGCTGTTTTTT.

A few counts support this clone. CDR3 in DNA: TGTGCCAGCTCTTCGGGTGTGACGGGACAGGGGGGCTACGAGCAGTACTTC. Protein: CASSSGVTGQGGYEQYF. This chain links TRBV18 with TRBJ2-7; TRBD1 agrees at 11 bases. The trim removed 6 bases at V and 3 bases at J, leaving 13 bases unmatched. The CDR3 runs 17 residues. CDR1 is KGHSH, CDR2 LQKENI, per germline.

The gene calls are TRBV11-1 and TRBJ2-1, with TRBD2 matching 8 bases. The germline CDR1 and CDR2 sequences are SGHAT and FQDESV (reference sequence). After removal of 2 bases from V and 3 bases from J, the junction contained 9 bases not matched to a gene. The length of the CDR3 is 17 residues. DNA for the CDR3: TGTGCCAGCAGCTTACTGCCAGCGGGAGTGGGCTACAATGAGCAGTTCTTC. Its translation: CASSLLPAGVGYNEQFF.

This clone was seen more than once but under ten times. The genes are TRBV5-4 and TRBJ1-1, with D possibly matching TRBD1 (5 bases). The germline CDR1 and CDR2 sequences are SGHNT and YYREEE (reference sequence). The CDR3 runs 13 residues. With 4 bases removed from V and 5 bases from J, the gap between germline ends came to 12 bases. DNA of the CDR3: TGTGCCAGCAGCCCTATGCAGGGAACTGAAGCTTTCTTT. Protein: CASSPMQGTEAFF.

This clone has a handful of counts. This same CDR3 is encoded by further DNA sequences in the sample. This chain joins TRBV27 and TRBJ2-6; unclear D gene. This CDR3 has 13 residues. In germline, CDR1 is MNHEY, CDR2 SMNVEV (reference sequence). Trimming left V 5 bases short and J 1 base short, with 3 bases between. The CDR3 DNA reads TGTGCCAGCAGTACATCTGGGGCCAACGTCCTGACTTTC. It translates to CASSTSGANVLTF.